This TCR beta chain was documented in a study of cytomegalovirus exposure and HLA in healthy donors. Study-wide results and limits: A previous analysis found most TCR beta V segments productive roughly 90% or roughly 30% of the time. A later analysis appeared to link common viral pathogens to several of the most significant clusters.

This PCR relied on a set of 60 Vbeta primers and 13 Jbeta primers. Profiling relied on immunoSEQ multiplex PCR, and the TCRdb table lists in-frame clones only, not all of them. The sample consists of a few hundred thousand clones, around four fifths of them appearing once. The CDR3 loop spans 15 amino acids. The J segment lost 9 bases and the V segment lost 2 bases, leaving 4 bases of the junction unmatched. CDR1 is SEHNR and CDR2 is FQNEAQ in the germline V gene (reference sequence). Donors showed nominal health when sampled, although they likely had unrecorded immune exposures. With regard to this clone: Its antigen is unknown.

This chain uses TRBV7-9 with TRBJ2-1; 13 bases are a match to TRBD2. Sequencing was done on a sample of PBMCs. This TCR was sampled from a woman aged 40 to 50 in good health and CMV-seronegative. The CDR3 DNA sequence: TGTGCCAGCAGCTTACCCGGGACTAGCGGGACTGAGCAGTTCTTC. Its translation: CASSLPGTSGTEQFF. Variable domain in full (rest from reference TRBV7-9 and TRBJ2-1): DTGVSQNPRHKITKRGQNVTFRCDPISEHNRLYWYRQTLGQGPEFLTYFQNEAQLEKSRLLSDRFSAERPKGSFSTLEIQRTEQGDSAMYLCASSLPGTSGTEQFFGPGTRLTVL.